This entry lists 2 T cell receptor beta chains sequenced from one sample in a study of post-analysis software for immune sequencing data. Study-level results: Five or six TRBV segments were significantly more frequent in patients than in controls. TRBV5-6, TRBV5-1 and TRBV20-1 were among these segments.

These receptors lack a known antigen. Every TCR beta cDNA library bore unique molecular identifiers. TCRdb ran MiXCR on the PCR reads and lists one entry per CDR3 protein. Here the sample spans 750,000 to 950,000 distinct CDR3 sequences, around 50% being singletons. Sequenced: blood. Receptor source: a girl aged 10-17 years with multiple sclerosis.

The chain recombines TRBV5-1 with TRBJ2-3; 8 bases map to TRBD2. This CDR3 has 15 amino acids. With 3 bases clipped from V and 1 base from J, the junction kept 4 bases outside the gene matches. Germline-derived CDR1 and CDR2 are SGHRS and YFSETQ. CDR3 region: CASSSGLVRTDTQYF. DNA for the CDR3: TGCGCCAGCAGCTCGGGACTAGTCCGCACAGATACGCAGTATTTT.

This chain uses TRBV12-3 or TRBV12-4 with TRBJ2-1, with 8 bases aligning to TRBD2. V was clipped by 4 bases and J by 5 bases; unmatched bases: 13. The CDR3 loop spans 17 amino acids. CDR3 bases: TGTGCCAGCAGTTCCAGGATGGGACTAGGGCCCCACAATGAGCAGTTCTTC. This gives the protein CASSSRMGLGPHNEQFF.